This is a list of T cell receptor beta chains from one sample in a study of blood T cell repertoires in COVID-19. Libraries were prepared by immunoSEQ multiplex PCR; TCRdb keeps only in-frame clonotypes and omits some of them. The repertoire holds approximately 86,000 clones, with around four fifths as singletons. Material: peripheral blood. These receptors all come from a man aged 50 to 59 with acute or convalescent COVID-19. Each CDR3 is given with its conserved first and last residue. D genes are given only for firm matches. The listing skips clone size in some rows; elsewhere it reads once, few, many or a size class.

d_call,j_call,v_call,clone_size,cdr3_length,cdr3_aa,cdr3_nt
NA,TRBJ1-1,TRBV10-1,NA,13,CASGQGRGLEAFF,TGCGCCAGCGGCCAAGGCAGGGGCCTTGAAGCTTTCTTT
TRBD2,TRBJ2-7,TRBV19,NA,14,CASSEAGGPYEQYF,TGTGCCAGTAGTGAAGCGGGAGGGCCCTACGAGCAGTACTTC
NA,TRBJ1-2,TRBV19,NA,15,CASSIQAGDRYGYTF,TGTGCCAGTAGTATTCAGGCAGGCGATCGCTATGGCTACACCTTC
TRBD1,TRBJ1-2,TRBV28,NA,14,CASRHRGPLFGYTF,TGTGCCAGCCGGCACAGGGGACCCTTATTCGGCTACACCTTC
TRBD2,TRBJ2-7,TRBV4-3,NA,16,CASSQGTSGSLGEQYF,TGCGCCAGCAGCCAAGGGACTAGCGGGAGCCTCGGCGAGCAGTACTTC
TRBD1,TRBJ2-7,TRBV6-5,NA,12,CASSLTGNEQYF,TGTGCCAGCAGCCTGACAGGGAACGAGCAGTACTTC
TRBD2,TRBJ2-5,TRBV7-9,NA,15,CASSPLAGDGGTQYF,TGTGCCAGCAGTCCACTAGCGGGAGATGGCGGTACCCAGTACTTC
NA,TRBJ2-5,TRBV3-1/TRBV3-2,NA,13,CASSQGPRETQYF,TGTGCCAGCAGCCAAGGCCCCAGGGAGACCCAGTACTTC
TRBD1,TRBJ1-1,TRBV7-8,NA,14,CAAVQGASNTEAFF,TGTGCCGCCGTACAGGGGGCCTCGAACACTGAAGCTTTCTTT
NA,TRBJ1-1,TRBV11-3,NA,14,CASSLDRGSTEAFF,TGTGCCAGCAGCTTAGATCGGGGAAGCACTGAAGCTTTCTTT
NA,TRBJ1-1,TRBV12-3/TRBV12-4,NA,13,CASSLGPNTEAFF,TGTGCCAGCAGTTTGGGCCCGAACACTGAAGCTTTCTTT
NA,TRBJ2-2,TRBV2,NA,15,CASKGSGAYTGELFF,TGTGCCAGCAAAGGATCAGGGGCTTACACCGGGGAGCTGTTTTTT
NA,TRBJ1-5,TRBV5-1,NA,14,CASSPGGSSQPQHF,TGCGCCAGCAGTCCGGGGGGATCATCTCAGCCCCAGCATTTT
TRBD2,TRBJ2-3,TRBV2,few,13,CASSGGSMNTQYF,TGTGCCAGCAGTGGCGGGAGCATGAATACGCAGTATTTT
NA,TRBJ2-3,TRBV11-2,medium-sized,12,CASSLGYDTQYF,TGTGCCAGCAGCTTAGGCTATGATACGCAGTATTTT
NA,TRBJ2-1,TRBV5-1,NA,15,CASSSLEGRSDEQFF,TGCGCCAGCAGTTCGTTGGAGGGCCGGTCTGATGAGCAGTTCTTC
TRBD1,TRBJ2-7,TRBV28,NA,15,CASTLLGQGSYEQYF,TGTGCCAGCACCCTCTTAGGACAGGGGTCCTACGAGCAGTACTTC
TRBD2,TRBJ2-3,TRBV10-3,NA,16,CAISAQYSGVTDTQYF,TGTGCCATCAGTGCTCAATATAGCGGGGTCACAGATACGCAGTATTTT
TRBD1,TRBJ1-2,TRBV3-1/TRBV3-2,few,15,CASSPWTGQEYGYTF,TGTGCCAGCAGCCCCTGGACAGGGCAGGAATATGGCTACACCTTC
NA,TRBJ2-3,TRBV11-3,NA,12,CASSIHTDTQYF,TGTGCCAGCAGCATACACACAGATACGCAGTATTTT
NA,TRBJ2-7,TRBV29-1,NA,12,CSIRASAYEQYF,TGCAGTATCAGGGCCAGCGCCTACGAGCAGTACTTC
TRBD1,TRBJ1-3,TRBV24-1,NA,19,CATSDRSLQGGTSGNTIYF,TGTGCCACCAGTGATCGTTCTTTACAGGGGGGAACTTCTGGAAACACCATATATTTT
NA,TRBJ2-4,TRBV7-9,once,16,CASSYTGGSGGDIQYF,TGTGCCAGCAGTTATACCGGGGGTTCCGGTGGGGACATTCAGTACTTC
TRBD2,TRBJ2-3,TRBV7-2,NA,19,CASSRFGLAGGLRTDTQYF,TGTGCCAGCAGCCGCTTCGGGCTAGCGGGGGGGCTCCGCACAGATACGCAGTATTTT
NA,TRBJ1-3,TRBV19,NA,12,CASSTQGNTIYF,TGTGCCAGTAGTACTCAGGGAAACACCATATATTTT
NA,TRBJ2-1,TRBV2,NA,13,CASGDLTTREQFF,TGTGCCAGCGGTGACCTAACGACCAGGGAGCAGTTCTTC
NA,TRBJ2-1,TRBV5-1,NA,15,CASSLSNGAYNEQFF,TGCGCCAGCAGCTTGTCCAACGGAGCCTACAATGAGCAGTTCTTC
TRBD1,TRBJ1-2,TRBV6-5,NA,15,CASSSGTGAGYGYTF,TGTGCCAGCAGTTCCGGGACAGGGGCCGGCTATGGCTACACCTTC
TRBD2,TRBJ2-7,TRBV7-2,NA,14,CASNGGLENYEQYF,TGTGCCAGCAACGGTGGACTAGAAAATTACGAGCAGTACTTC
NA,TRBJ2-5,TRBV6-5,NA,13,CASRAAARETQYF,TGTGCCAGCAGAGCAGCGGCGCGAGAGACCCAGTACTTC
NA,TRBJ2-7,TRBV12-3/TRBV12-4,once,12,CASSSSSYEQYF,TGTGCCAGCAGTTCTAGTTCCTACGAGCAGTACTTC
NA,TRBJ1-2,TRBV25-1,NA,15,CASSESLRQIYGYTF,TGTGCCAGCAGTGAAAGTCTGAGGCAGATCTATGGCTACACCTTC
TRBD2,TRBJ2-2,TRBV6-5,NA,16,CASSYSGTRITGELFF,TGTGCCAGCAGTTACTCGGGGACTAGAATCACCGGGGAGCTGTTTTTT
NA,TRBJ2-7,TRBV7-2,once,11,CASSSAYEQYF,TGTGCCAGCAGCTCCGCGTACGAGCAGTACTTC
TRBD1,TRBJ2-7,TRBV5-1,NA,18,CASSSSLTDRFLSYEQYF,TGCGCCAGCAGCTCAAGCTTAACGGACAGGTTTCTCTCCTACGAGCAGTACTTC
NA,TRBJ2-7,TRBV3-1/TRBV3-2,NA,18,CASSQDGGGTLHPYEQYF,TGTGCCAGCAGCCAAGATGGAGGAGGGACCCTCCACCCCTACGAGCAGTACTTC
TRBD1,TRBJ1-5,TRBV30,NA,15,CAWNLPGTGAQPQHF,TGTGCCTGGAACCTCCCCGGGACAGGGGCTCAGCCCCAGCATTTT
NA,TRBJ1-3,TRBV30,NA,13,CAWGLYSGNTIYF,TGTGCCTGGGGCTTATACTCTGGAAACACCATATATTTT
NA,TRBJ1-4,TRBV3-1/TRBV3-2,NA,12,CASSQDGSKLFF,TGTGCCAGCAGCCAAGATGGGAGCAAACTGTTTTTT
TRBD1,TRBJ1-1,TRBV28,NA,12,CASRPGQGGAFF,TGTGCCAGCAGGCCGGGACAGGGGGGAGCTTTCTTT
NA,TRBJ2-7,TRBV20-1,NA,10,CSARSSVQYF,TGCAGTGCTAGGTCCTCAGTGCAGTACTTC